Below, one TCR beta chain is given with its context. The antigen is undetermined. The germline V gene encodes CDR1 MDHEN and CDR2 SYDVKM. The CDR3 is 14 residues long. Trimming pared 6 bases from V and 2 bases from J, leaving 13 bases between. This record comes from a study of shared clonotypes between healthy human individuals. Study as a whole: Per-donor plates numbered three CD4 naive, three CD4 memory, two CD8 naive and one CD8 memory.

Study-level results: Few donors restricted represented genetic and exposure-history diversity.

Sequencing used immunoSEQ multiplex PCR; TCRdb keeps in-frame clones, though not all of them. The table has under 2,500,000 clones, roughly 95% seen once; the top ten hold 0.1% to 0.15%. This receptor was obtained from a man younger than 35 in good health. V is TRBV28 and J is TRBJ1-2; D may be TRBD1 (5 bases). Sequences were obtained from naive CD4+ T cells sorted from blood. Indicated subset: CD45RA+ positively selected. The CDR3 coding sequence is TGTGCCAGCAGACCCGGGACGGTAAACTATGGCTACACCTTC. This translates into CASRPGTVNYGYTF.